This paragraph covers one TCR beta chain sequence. These data originate in a study of CD8 T cells in Susac syndrome. The CDR3 is made up of 13 amino acids. The J segment lost 5 bases and the V segment lost 6 bases, leaving 5 bases of the junction unmatched. The study used treatment-naive patients who had stable or active relapsing-remitting disease as multiple sclerosis controls. In contrast to the negatively isolated CD8+ and CD4+ T cells, TEMRA cells were FACS-enriched. Reverse transcription used roughly 0.5 to 1 ug RNA and random hexamers. One entry per CDR3 protein results from TCRdb running MiXCR on the immunoSEQ multiplex PCR reads. The sample has about 250,000 distinct CDR3 sequences, roughly 93% seen once.

The V call is TRBV12-3 or TRBV12-4, the J call TRBJ2-5; the match to TRBD1 covers 8 bases. The clonotype comes from a human donor with multiple sclerosis. The sample consisted of CD4+ T cells from PBMCs. The CDR3 DNA reads as TGTGCCAGCAGAAAGACAGGGGAGGAGACCCAGTACTTC. Translation: CASRKTGEETQYF.